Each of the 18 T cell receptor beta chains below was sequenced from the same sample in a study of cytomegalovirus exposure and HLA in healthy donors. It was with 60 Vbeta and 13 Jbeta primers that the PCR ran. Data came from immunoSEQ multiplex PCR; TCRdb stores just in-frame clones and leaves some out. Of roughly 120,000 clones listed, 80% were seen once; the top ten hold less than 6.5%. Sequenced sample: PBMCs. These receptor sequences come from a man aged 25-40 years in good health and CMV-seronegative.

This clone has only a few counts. The CDR3 sequence is CASSSRKGPNIQYF. For the CDR3, the DNA is TGTGCCAGCTCCTCCCGAAAGGGGCCGAACATTCAGTACTTC. The chain couples TRBV28 to TRBJ2-4; weak D call: TRBD1 (5 bases). Per germline, CDR1 MDHEN and CDR2 SYDVKM. The V end was cut by 8 bases, the J end by 7 bases, with 18 bases between. CDR3 length: 14 amino acids.

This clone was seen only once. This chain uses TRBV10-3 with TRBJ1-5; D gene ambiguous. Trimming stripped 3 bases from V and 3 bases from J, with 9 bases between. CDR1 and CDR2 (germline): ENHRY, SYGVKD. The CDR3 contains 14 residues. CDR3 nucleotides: TGTGCCATCAGTGATGACGGGTTCAATCAGCCCCAGCATTTT. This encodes CAISDDGFNQPQHF.

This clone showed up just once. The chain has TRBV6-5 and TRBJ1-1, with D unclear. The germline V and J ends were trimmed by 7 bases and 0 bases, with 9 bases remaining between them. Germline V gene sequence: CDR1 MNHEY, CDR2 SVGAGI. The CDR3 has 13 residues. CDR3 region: CASTQTLNTEAFF. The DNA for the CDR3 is TGTGCCAGCACTCAAACACTGAACACTGAAGCTTTCTTT.

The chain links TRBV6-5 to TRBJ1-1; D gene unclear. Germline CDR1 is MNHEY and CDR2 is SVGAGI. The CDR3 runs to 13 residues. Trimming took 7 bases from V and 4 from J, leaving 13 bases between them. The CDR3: CASTYGGSTEAFF. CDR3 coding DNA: TGTGCCAGCACCTACGGAGGGTCCACTGAAGCTTTCTTT.

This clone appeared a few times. CDR3: CSVDPGNYGYTF. CDR3 DNA: TGCAGCGTTGACCCAGGGAACTATGGCTACACCTTC. The chain joins TRBV29-1 to TRBJ1-2; tentative D call: TRBD1 (5 bases). The ends were cut back, 3 bases at V and 2 bases at J, with 7 bases in the middle. The CDR3 is made up of 12 amino acids. Germline V gene sequence: CDR1 SQVTM, CDR2 ANQGSEA.

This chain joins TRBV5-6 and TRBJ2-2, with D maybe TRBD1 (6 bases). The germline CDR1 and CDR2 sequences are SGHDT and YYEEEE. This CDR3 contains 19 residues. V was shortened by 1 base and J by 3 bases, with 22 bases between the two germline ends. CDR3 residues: CASSLYGRGSVKDTGELFF. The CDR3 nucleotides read TGTGCCAGCAGCTTGTATGGCAGGGGCTCGGTAAAAGACACCGGGGAGCTGTTTTTT.

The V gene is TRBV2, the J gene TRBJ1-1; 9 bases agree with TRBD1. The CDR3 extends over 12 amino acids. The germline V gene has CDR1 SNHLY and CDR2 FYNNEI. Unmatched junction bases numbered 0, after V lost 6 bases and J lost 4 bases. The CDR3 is CASRDRGTEAFF. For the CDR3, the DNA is TGTGCCAGCAGGGACAGGGGCACTGAAGCTTTCTTT.

The CDR3 bases are TGTGCCTGGAGTGTACTGAGTCTGGGGACTAACAATGAGCAGTTCTTC. Protein product: CAWSVLSLGTNNEQFF. V and J are TRBV30 and TRBJ2-1, with 7 positions matching TRBD2. The CDR3 runs to 16 residues. The germline CDR1 and CDR2 sequences are GTSNPN and SVGIG (reference sequence). Germline trimming cut 0 bases from V and 5 bases from J; bases unmatched to any gene: 10.

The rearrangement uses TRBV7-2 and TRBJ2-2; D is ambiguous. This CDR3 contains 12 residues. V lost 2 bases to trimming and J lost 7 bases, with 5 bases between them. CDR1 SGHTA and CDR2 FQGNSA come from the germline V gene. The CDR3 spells CASSLSGGELFF. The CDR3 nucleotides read TGTGCCAGCAGCTTATCCGGCGGGGAGCTGTTTTTT.

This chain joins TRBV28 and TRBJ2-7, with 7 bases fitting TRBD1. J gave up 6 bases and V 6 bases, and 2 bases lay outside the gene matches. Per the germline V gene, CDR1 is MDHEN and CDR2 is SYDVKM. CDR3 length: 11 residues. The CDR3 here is CASRGGLEQYF. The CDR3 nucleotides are TGTGCCAGCAGAGGGGGCCTCGAGCAGTACTTC.

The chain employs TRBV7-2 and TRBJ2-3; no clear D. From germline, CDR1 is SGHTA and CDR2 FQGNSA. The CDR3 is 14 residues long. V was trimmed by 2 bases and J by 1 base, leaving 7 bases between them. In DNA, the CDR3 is TGTGCCAGCAGCTTAAAATCGGGCACAGATACGCAGTATTTT. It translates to CASSLKSGTDTQYF. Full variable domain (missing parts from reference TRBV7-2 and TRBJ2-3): GAGVSQSPSNKVTEKGKDVELRCDPISGHTALYWYRQSLGQGLEFLIYFQGNSAPDKSGLPSDRFSAERTGGSVSTLTIQRTQQEDSAVYLCASSLKSGTDTQYFGPGTRLTVL.

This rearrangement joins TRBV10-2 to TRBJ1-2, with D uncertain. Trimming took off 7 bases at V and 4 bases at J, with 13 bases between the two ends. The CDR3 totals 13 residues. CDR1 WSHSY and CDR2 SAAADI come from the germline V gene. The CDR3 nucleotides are TGCGCCAGCATCCCCCCAGGAAGCTATGGCTACACCTTC. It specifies CASIPPGSYGYTF.

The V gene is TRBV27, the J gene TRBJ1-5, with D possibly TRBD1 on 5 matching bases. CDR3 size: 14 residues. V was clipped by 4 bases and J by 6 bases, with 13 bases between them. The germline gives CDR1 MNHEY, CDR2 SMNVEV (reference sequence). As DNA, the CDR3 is TGTGCCAGCAGTTATAGGGGCTTCGGTCAGCCCCAGCATTTT. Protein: CASSYRGFGQPQHF.

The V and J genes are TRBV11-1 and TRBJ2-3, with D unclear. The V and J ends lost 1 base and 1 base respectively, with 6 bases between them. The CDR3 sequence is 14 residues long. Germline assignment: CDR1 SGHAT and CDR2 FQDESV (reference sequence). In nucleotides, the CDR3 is TGTGCCAGCAGCTTAGTCTACGGCACAGATACGCAGTATTTT. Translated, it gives CASSLVYGTDTQYF.

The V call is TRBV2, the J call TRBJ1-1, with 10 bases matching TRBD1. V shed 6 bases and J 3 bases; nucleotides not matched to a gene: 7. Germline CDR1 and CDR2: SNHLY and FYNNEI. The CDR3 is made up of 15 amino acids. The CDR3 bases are TGTGCCAGCAGCCTGACAGGGGGCGCGGACACTGAAGCTTTCTTT. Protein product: CASSLTGGADTEAFF.

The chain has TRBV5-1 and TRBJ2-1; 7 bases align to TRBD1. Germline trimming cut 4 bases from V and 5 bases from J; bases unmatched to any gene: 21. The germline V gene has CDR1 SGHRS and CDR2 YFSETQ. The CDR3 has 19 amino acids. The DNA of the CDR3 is TGCGCCAGCAGCCGGGCCCGGGACAGTCTCTTCTTGCCCCACAATGAGCAGTTCTTC. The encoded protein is CASSRARDSLFLPHNEQFF.

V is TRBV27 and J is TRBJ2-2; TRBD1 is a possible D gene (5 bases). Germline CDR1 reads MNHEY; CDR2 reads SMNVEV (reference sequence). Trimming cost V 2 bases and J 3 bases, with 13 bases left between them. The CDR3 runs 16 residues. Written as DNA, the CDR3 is TGTGCCAGCAGTTTACGGCAGGGTCGGCACACCGGGGAGCTGTTTTTT. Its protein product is CASSLRQGRHTGELFF.

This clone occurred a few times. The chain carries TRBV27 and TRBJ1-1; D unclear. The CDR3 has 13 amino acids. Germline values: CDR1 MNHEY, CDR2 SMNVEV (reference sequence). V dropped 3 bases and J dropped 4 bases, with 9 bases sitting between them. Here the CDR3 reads CASSFRFSTEAFF. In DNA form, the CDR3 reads TGTGCCAGCAGTTTCCGGTTTTCCACTGAAGCTTTCTTT.